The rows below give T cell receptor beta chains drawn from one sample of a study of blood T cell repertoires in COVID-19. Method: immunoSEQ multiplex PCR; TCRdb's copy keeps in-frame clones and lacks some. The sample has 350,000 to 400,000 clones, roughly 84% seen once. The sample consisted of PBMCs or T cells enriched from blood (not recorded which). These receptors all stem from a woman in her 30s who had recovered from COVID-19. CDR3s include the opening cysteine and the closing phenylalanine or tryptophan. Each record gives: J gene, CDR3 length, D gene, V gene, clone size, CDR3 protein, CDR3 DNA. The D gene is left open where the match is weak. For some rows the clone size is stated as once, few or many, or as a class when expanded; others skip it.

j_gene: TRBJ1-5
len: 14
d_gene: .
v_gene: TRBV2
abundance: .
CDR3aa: CASSRTGGNQPQHF
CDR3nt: TGTGCCAGCAGTAGGACCGGGGGGAATCAGCCCCAGCATTTT

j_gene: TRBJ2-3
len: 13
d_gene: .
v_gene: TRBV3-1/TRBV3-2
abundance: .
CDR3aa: CASRGPDTDTQYF
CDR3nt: TGTGCCAGCAGGGGGCCCGATACGGATACGCAGTATTTT

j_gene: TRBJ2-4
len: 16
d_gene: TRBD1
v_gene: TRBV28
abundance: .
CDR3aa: CASSLPGQGISGIQYF
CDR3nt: TGTGCCAGCAGTTTGCCGGGACAGGGAATCTCGGGCATTCAGTACTTC

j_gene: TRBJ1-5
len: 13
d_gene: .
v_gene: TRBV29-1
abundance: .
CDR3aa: CSVRWGLDQPQHF
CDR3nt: TGCAGCGTGAGATGGGGGCTCGACCAGCCCCAGCATTTT

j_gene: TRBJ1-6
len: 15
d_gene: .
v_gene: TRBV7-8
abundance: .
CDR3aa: CASSLTRPGNSPLHF
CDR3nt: TGTGCCAGCAGCTTAACCCGTCCGGGTAATTCACCCCTCCACTTT

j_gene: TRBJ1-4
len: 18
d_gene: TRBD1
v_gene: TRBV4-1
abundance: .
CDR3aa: CASSRDPSTGPTNEKLFF
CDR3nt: TGCGCCAGCAGCCGAGACCCATCGACAGGGCCTACTAATGAAAAACTGTTTTTT

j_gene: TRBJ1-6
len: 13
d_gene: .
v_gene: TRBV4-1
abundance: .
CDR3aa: CASRGSPNSPLHF
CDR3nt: TGCGCCAGCCGAGGGAGCCCCAATTCACCCCTCCACTTT

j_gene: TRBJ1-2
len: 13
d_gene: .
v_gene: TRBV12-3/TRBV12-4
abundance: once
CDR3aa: CASSPQGNYGYTF
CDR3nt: TGTGCCAGCAGCCCCCAGGGAAACTATGGCTACACCTTC

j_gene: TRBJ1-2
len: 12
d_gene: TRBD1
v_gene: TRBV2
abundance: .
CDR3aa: CASGDSVYGYTF
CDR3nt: TGTGCCAGCGGGGACAGTGTCTATGGCTACACCTTC

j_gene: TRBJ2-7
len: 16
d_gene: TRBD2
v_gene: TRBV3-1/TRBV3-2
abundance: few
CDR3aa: CASSQGAAGGSYEQYF
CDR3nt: TGTGCCAGCAGCCAAGGTGCGGCGGGAGGCTCCTACGAGCAGTACTTC

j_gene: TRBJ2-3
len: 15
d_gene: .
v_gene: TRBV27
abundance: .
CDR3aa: CASSPRHAGRDTQYF
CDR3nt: TGTGCCAGCAGTCCCCGACATGCTGGGAGGGATACGCAGTATTTT

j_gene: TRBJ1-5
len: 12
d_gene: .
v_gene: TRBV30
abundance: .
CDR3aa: CAWSVLDQPQHF
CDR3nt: TGTGCCTGGAGTGTACTGGATCAGCCCCAGCATTTT

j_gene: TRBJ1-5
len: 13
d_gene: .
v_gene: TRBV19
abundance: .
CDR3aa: CASSEQGNQPQHF
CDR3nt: TGTGCCAGTAGTGAACAGGGTAATCAGCCCCAGCATTTT

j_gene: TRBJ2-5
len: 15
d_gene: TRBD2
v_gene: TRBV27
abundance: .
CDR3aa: CASSDLAGSWETQYF
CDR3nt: TGTGCCAGCAGTGACCTAGCGGGATCGTGGGAGACCCAGTACTTC

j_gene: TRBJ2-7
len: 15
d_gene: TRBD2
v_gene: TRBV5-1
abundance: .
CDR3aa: CASSLLSGGGYEQYF
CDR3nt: TGCGCCAGCAGCTTGTTGTCAGGCGGGGGGTACGAGCAGTACTTC

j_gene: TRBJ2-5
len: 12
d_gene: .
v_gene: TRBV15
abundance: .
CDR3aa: CATSRPAGPMYF
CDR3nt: TGTGCCACCAGCCGGCCTGCGGGACCGATGTACTTC

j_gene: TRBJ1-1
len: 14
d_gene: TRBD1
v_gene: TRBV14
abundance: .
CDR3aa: CASSQVPGGTEAFF
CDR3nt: TGTGCCAGCAGCCAAGTCCCAGGGGGCACTGAAGCTTTCTTT

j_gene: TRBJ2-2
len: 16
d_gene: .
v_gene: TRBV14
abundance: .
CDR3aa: CASSRGWDFTTGELFF
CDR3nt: TGTGCCAGCAGCCGAGGATGGGACTTTACCACCGGGGAGCTGTTTTTT

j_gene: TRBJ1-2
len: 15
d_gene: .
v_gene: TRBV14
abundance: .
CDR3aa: CASSQGQKGVYGYTF
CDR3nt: TGTGCCAGCAGCCAAGGGCAAAAGGGAGTCTATGGCTACACCTTC

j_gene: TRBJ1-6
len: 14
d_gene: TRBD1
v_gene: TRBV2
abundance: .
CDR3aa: CASREGQGYSPLHF
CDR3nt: TGTGCCAGCAGGGAGGGACAGGGGTATTCACCCCTCCACTTT

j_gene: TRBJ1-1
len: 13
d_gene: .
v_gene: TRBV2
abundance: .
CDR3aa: CASRPGESTEAFF
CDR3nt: TGTGCCAGCAGACCAGGGGAGAGCACTGAAGCTTTCTTT

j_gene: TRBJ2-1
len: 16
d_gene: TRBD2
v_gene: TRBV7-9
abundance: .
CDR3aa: CASSRGLAGAWNEQFF
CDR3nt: TGTGCCAGCAGCCGAGGACTAGCGGGGGCCTGGAATGAGCAGTTCTTC

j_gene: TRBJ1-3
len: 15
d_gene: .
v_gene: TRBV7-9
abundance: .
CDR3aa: CASRLPGARGNTIYF
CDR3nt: TGTGCCAGCAGGTTACCCGGCGCGAGGGGAAACACCATATATTTT

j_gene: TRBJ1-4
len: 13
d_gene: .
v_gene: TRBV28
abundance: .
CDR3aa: CATQSAVNEKLFF
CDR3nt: TGTGCCACCCAGAGCGCGGTTAATGAAAAACTGTTTTTT

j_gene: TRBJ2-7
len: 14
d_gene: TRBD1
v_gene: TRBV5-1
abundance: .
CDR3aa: CATRPTGGAGEQYF
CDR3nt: TGCGCCACCCGACCAACAGGGGGCGCGGGGGAGCAGTACTTC

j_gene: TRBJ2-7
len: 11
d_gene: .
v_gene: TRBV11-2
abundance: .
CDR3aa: CASSLVNEQYF
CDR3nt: TGTGCCAGCAGCTTAGTTAACGAGCAGTACTTC